This T cell receptor (beta chain) was sequenced in a study of human T cells and chemical hapten exposure. Across the whole study: Variability of per-sample TCR yields stemmed mainly from small differences in pooled library volume.

The time point: healthy volunteer bleed at 2 weeks. Total RNA was isolated from whole blood that had not been fractionated. This clonotype was counted at least ten times. Germline CDR1 is SQVTM and CDR2 is ANQGSEA. The V gene lost 0 bases and the J gene lost 0 bases, with 14 bases spanning the gap. There are 16 residues in the CDR3. Individual cDNA molecules received unique molecular identifiers in the library. The authors' processing: Samples had a median of about 95,000 TCRs, ranging roughly 23,224 to 690,600. Each CDR3 protein is one row after TCRdb ran MiXCR on the RACE reads. Clone size and V and J calls follow TCRdb, not the original study. The data hold just over 90,000 distinct CDR3 sequences, with over 8% observed a single time.

The TCR originated in a female donor in good health. Some clones in this sample may be carry-over from other donors' samples. The source material was whole blood. This chain uses TRBV29-1 with TRBJ1-1, with D maybe TRBD1 (5 bases). The CDR3 here is CSVEDYGAVVNTEAFF. Written as DNA, the CDR3 is TGCAGCGTTGAAGATTACGGGGCAGTCGTGAACACTGAAGCTTTCTTT.